This T cell receptor (beta chain) is from a study of cytomegalovirus exposure and HLA in healthy donors. Overall study results and limits: Researchers reported in a later analysis that a missense DCLRE1C variant was tied to TCR beta V- and J-gene trimming.

Turning to this clone: Its antigen is undetermined.

In the PCR, 60 Vbeta and 13 Jbeta primers were used. Authors' data handling: In a later analysis, of tens of millions of unique beta chains, 9 million to 11 million appeared in at least two donors. Method: immunoSEQ multiplex PCR; TCRdb's copy keeps in-frame clones and lacks some. That table is the source of V, J and clone size, and D and trimming were worked out from the DNA. The sample includes fewer than 80,000 clones, approximately 80% of them seen just once. Samples came from healthy bone marrow donors. The study sampled nominally healthy donors, though unrecorded immune exposures were likely. This sequence was found in a man younger than 30 in good health and CMV-seronegative. Source material: PBMCs.

DNA of the CDR3: TGTGCCTGGAGTGGGCTGAGCAATCAGCCCCAGCATTTT. Protein: CAWSGLSNQPQHF. The chain has TRBV30 and TRBJ1-5, with D unclear. Germline V gene sequence: CDR1 GTSNPN, CDR2 SVGIG (reference sequence). V was clipped by 1 base and J by 1 base, with 5 bases between them. CDR3 length: 13 residues.